Sequencing of this TCR beta chain was carried out in a study of OX40 agonist ivuxolimab in advanced cancers. Overall study context: The dose-escalation group included hepatocellular carcinoma, melanoma, renal cell carcinoma and head and neck cancer. Prior anti-PD-1, anti-PD-L1 or anti-CTLA-4 therapy did not bar entry, and 40% had some. Whole-study results and caveats: There were also nonresponders showing low normalized T-cell clonal expansion.

V gave up 3 bases and J gave up 3 bases; unmatched junction bases: 9. The CDR3 totals 15 residues. The germline gives CDR1 SQVTM, CDR2 ANQGSEA. TCRdb keeps only in-frame clones here, not all; method: immunoSEQ multiplex PCR. The sample comprises almost 90,000 clones, roughly 93% of which are singletons, and 0.71% rests with the top ten. Blood samples were obtained at baseline, cycle 4 day 1, and cycle 7 day 1. Remarks on this clone: Its antigen remains unknown.

The genes are TRBV29-1 and TRBJ2-3; 7 bases align to TRBD2. This receptor was identified in an adult with an advanced solid tumor such as melanoma, head and neck, liver or kidney cancer. The source material was CD4+ or CD8+ T cells sorted from blood, sampled in a trial of the OX40 agonist ivuxolimab. The CDR3 region is CSVDSTWGGTDTQYF. As DNA, the CDR3 is TGCAGCGTTGACTCCACCTGGGGGGGGACAGATACGCAGTATTTT.